Listed below are T cell receptor beta chains from one sample, sequenced in a study of T cell repertoires in ileal Crohn's disease. Assay used: immunoSEQ multiplex PCR; TCRdb lists only in-frame clones, some missing. The table lists roughly 13,000 clones, around 82% of them singletons. The sample was ileal tissue. These receptor sequences come from an adult with Crohn's disease. Both conserved end residues are part of each CDR3. D genes are given only for firm matches. Some rows have no size entry. The others give once, few or many, or a class for an expanded clone.

D,V,J,size,DNA,CDR3
.,TRBV5-6,TRBJ2-1,.,TGTGCCAGCAGCTTGGGCCTCCCCCGGAATGAGCAGTTCTTC,CASSLGLPRNEQFF
.,TRBV4-3,TRBJ1-4,.,TGCGCCAGCAGCCAAGAGGCCAGCGGGTTGTTTGGTGAAAAACTGTTTTTT,CASSQEASGLFGEKLFF
TRBD1,TRBV7-2,TRBJ1-2,.,TGTGCCAGCAGCTTGGGACAGTCCTATGGCTACACCTTC,CASSLGQSYGYTF
.,TRBV7-9,TRBJ1-6,.,TGTGCCAGCAGGCTCGGGATCTCTAATTCACCCCTCCACTTT,CASRLGISNSPLHF
.,TRBV5-5,TRBJ1-4,few,TGTGCCAGCAGCTCGGGCGGGGATGAAAAACTGTTTTTT,CASSSGGDEKLFF
.,TRBV5-1,TRBJ2-1,.,TGCGCCAGCAGCTTGGCCCCGGGCTACAATGAGCAGTTCTTC,CASSLAPGYNEQFF
.,TRBV5-1,TRBJ2-7,.,TGCGCCAGCAGCTTGGGACACGGAGGCTTCTACGAGCAGTACTTC,CASSLGHGGFYEQYF
.,TRBV19,TRBJ2-7,.,TGTGCCAGTAGTATCCAGGGGATCCCCTCCTACGAGCAGTACTTC,CASSIQGIPSYEQYF
TRBD1,TRBV19,TRBJ1-2,.,TGTGCCAGTAGAAAAGACAGGGATGGCGGCTACACCTTC,CASRKDRDGGYTF
.,TRBV30,TRBJ1-1,.,TGTGCCTGGAGAAAAAACCGGGACTACACTGAAGCTTTCTTT,CAWRKNRDYTEAFF
.,TRBV7-9,TRBJ1-1,.,TGTGCCAGCAGCTTAGACAGCACTGAAGCTTTCTTT,CASSLDSTEAFF
.,TRBV6-5,TRBJ2-3,.,TGTGCCAGCAGGTCCGGTAGCACAGATACGCAGTATTTT,CASRSGSTDTQYF
TRBD1,TRBV5-5,TRBJ2-7,few,TGTGCCAGCAGCCGGGGACAGGGCTACGAGCAGTACTTC,CASSRGQGYEQYF
TRBD1,TRBV2,TRBJ1-2,.,TGTGCCAGCAGTGAATGGGGGACAGGAGAGAACTATGGCTACACCTTC,CASSEWGTGENYGYTF
TRBD1,TRBV27,TRBJ1-2,.,TGTGCCAGCAGTGGGCCGGGACAGAGCTATGGCTACACCTTC,CASSGPGQSYGYTF
TRBD2,TRBV5-6,TRBJ2-7,.,TGTGCCAGCAGCTCCGGCTACGGGAGGAGTGAGCAGTACTTC,CASSSGYGRSEQYF
.,TRBV25-1,TRBJ1-2,.,TGTGCCAGCAGAGGGTGGGGCGAACAGGGCTACACCTTC,CASRGWGEQGYTF
TRBD2,TRBV4-1,TRBJ2-7,.,TGCGCCAGCAGCCTCTTATTAGCGGGGGGCTACGAGCAGTACTTC,CASSLLLAGGYEQYF
TRBD1,TRBV9,TRBJ2-1,.,TGTGCCAGCAGCCCCAGGACAGGTCGCGCACAATACAATGAGCAGTTCTTC,CASSPRTGRAQYNEQFF
TRBD2,TRBV9,TRBJ2-2,.,TGTGCCAGCAGCGTAGCTAGCGGGGGGGCCCGGACCGGGGAGCTGTTTTTT,CASSVASGGARTGELFF
TRBD2,TRBV6-5,TRBJ2-7,.,TGTGCCAGCAGTTGGACTAGCGGGGCCTCCTACGAGCAGTACTTC,CASSWTSGASYEQYF
.,TRBV7-2,TRBJ2-5,.,TGTGCCAGCGGTCCGGGGGTGTTGGGAGAGACCCAGTACTTC,CASGPGVLGETQYF
.,TRBV6-4,TRBJ2-2,.,TGTGCCAGCAGTTCGACTACCACCGGGGAGCTGTTTTTT,CASSSTTTGELFF
TRBD1,TRBV5-1,TRBJ1-4,.,TGCGCCAGCAGCCCGAGCGACAGGGATGAAAAACTGTTTTTT,CASSPSDRDEKLFF
TRBD2,TRBV7-9,TRBJ2-7,.,TGTGCCAGCAGTTCTAGCGGGAGCCACTACGAGCAGTACTTC,CASSSSGSHYEQYF
TRBD2,TRBV7-3,TRBJ2-3,once,TGTGCCAGCAGCTTAATCCCGGGGGGGCAGACAGATACGCAGTATTTT,CASSLIPGGQTDTQYF
.,TRBV7-2,TRBJ2-7,.,TGTGCCAGCAGCTTAGAGCCTACCTACGAGCAGTACTTC,CASSLEPTYEQYF
.,TRBV18,TRBJ2-5,.,TGTGCCAGCTCACAAAGGGGTGAGACCCAGTACTTC,CASSQRGETQYF
.,TRBV5-5,TRBJ2-7,.,TGTGCCAGCAGCCTGGGTAGCGGCTCCTACGAGCAGTACTTC,CASSLGSGSYEQYF
TRBD2,TRBV4-1,TRBJ2-2,few,TGCGCCAGCAGCCAAGATAAGAACAGCGGGAGGGCCTCTTTT,CASSQDKNSGRASF
TRBD2,TRBV9,TRBJ2-7,.,TGTGCCAGCAGCGTAGCTCGGACTAGCGAGCAGTACTTC,CASSVARTSEQYF